This record looks at one TCR beta chain sequence and its context. Its antigen remains unidentified. These data originate in a study of graft-versus-host responses after intestinal transplantation. Whole-study context: Recipients received multivisceral, liver-intestinal, or isolated intestinal transplants.

Profiling relied on immunoSEQ multiplex PCR, and the TCRdb table lists in-frame clones only, not all of them. The table has fewer than 25,000 clones, around 85% seen once; the top ten hold about 0.89%. Deletions cut 3 bases from V and 9 bases from J, with 15 bases between. This CDR3 has 14 residues. The germline V gene has CDR1 MGHDK and CDR2 SYGVNS. Study observations and caveats: Among recipient marrow samples, GvH clones were found; some appeared first in ileum or blood.

This chain uses TRBV25-1 with TRBJ2-1; the D gene is possibly TRBD2 (6 bases). The sample was PBMCs, taken around 460 days after intestinal transplant. The source of this sequence is a human patient who received an intestinal transplant, so some T cells may come from the graft donor. The CDR3 bases are TGTGCCAGCAGTGAGGGACTTTGGACGATTGAGCAGTTCTTC. It encodes CASSEGLWTIEQFF.